This T cell receptor (beta chain) was retrieved from a study of cytomegalovirus exposure and HLA in healthy donors. Regarding this clone: Its antigen is still unknown.

Measured with immunoSEQ multiplex PCR; TCRdb has only the in-frame clones, and not every one. The table shows 200,000 or so clones, with roughly 82% occurring only once. Study-wide points: Overall, some 160 TCR beta chains were annotated as cytomegalovirus-associated.

The sample consisted of PBMCs. This clonotype was sampled from a woman in her thirties in good health and CMV-seropositive.

Here the CDR3 reads CASSETPTSGPLNEQFF. In nucleotides, the CDR3 is TGTGCCAGCAGTGAAACTCCGACTAGCGGTCCCCTCAATGAGCAGTTCTTC. The rearrangement links TRBV6-1 to TRBJ2-1; 9 bases line up with TRBD2. Germline CDR1 is MNHNS and CDR2 is SASEGT. V lost 2 bases and J lost 6; bases outside the gene matches: 11. This CDR3 is 17 amino acids long.